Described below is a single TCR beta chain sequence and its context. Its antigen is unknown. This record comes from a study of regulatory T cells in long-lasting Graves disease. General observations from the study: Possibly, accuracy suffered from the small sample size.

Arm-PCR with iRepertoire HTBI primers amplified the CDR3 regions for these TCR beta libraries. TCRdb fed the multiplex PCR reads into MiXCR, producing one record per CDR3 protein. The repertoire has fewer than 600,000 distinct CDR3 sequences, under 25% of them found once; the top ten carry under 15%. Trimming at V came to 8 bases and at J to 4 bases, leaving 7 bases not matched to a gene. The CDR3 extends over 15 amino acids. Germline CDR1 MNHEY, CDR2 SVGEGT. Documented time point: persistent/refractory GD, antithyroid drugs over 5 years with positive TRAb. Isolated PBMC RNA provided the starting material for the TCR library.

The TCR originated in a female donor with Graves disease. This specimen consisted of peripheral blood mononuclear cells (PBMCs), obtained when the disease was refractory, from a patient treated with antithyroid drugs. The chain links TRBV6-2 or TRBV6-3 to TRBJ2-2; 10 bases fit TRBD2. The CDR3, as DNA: TGTGCCAGCTCTGATCTAGCGGGGGTCACCGGGGAGCTGTTTTTT. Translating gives CASSDLAGVTGELFF.